This T cell receptor (beta chain) was retrieved from a study of blood T cell repertoires in COVID-19. Study details: Collection of acute and convalescent COVID-19 samples took place in the United States, Italy and Spain.

The authors' processing: Amplifying reference gene primers gave estimates of nucleated cell counts. Profiling relied on immunoSEQ multiplex PCR, and the TCRdb table lists in-frame clones only, not all of them. That table furnishes V, J and clone size, whereas the DNA furnished D and trimming. The sample records approximately 210,000 clones, about 88% being singletons. CDR1 is LNHDA, CDR2 SQIVND, per germline (reference sequence). After removal of 10 bases from V and 3 bases from J, the junction contained 11 bases not matched to a gene. The CDR3 is 15 residues long. Sequencing used peripheral blood. This rearrangement joins TRBV19 to TRBJ2-1; TRBD1 matches 8 bases. This TCR was recovered from a woman aged 40 to 55 who had recovered from COVID-19. The CDR3 protein is CAISWDRPDYNEQFF. The CDR3 DNA reads TGTGCCATATCGTGGGACAGGCCGGACTACAATGAGCAGTTCTTC.